This note documents a single T cell receptor beta chain sequence. As yet, its antigen is unknown. This sample is drawn from a study of T cell repertoires in cytomegalovirus infection. Across the study: Recently identified HLA-C-restricted and well-studied HLA-B-restricted CMV epitopes were used. From public TCR beta signatures came an indication of both CMV infection and matching HLA type.

From the reads, TCRdb called clonotypes with MiXCR, one entry per CDR3 protein. The table has roughly 310,000 distinct CDR3 sequences, 25% to 35% seen once. Between the trimmed V and J ends, which lost 5 bases and 8 bases, there was a span of 13 bases. The CDR3 totals 14 residues. General observations from the study: Identification of carriers of CMV plus the relevant HLA was performed using cumulative public TCR beta family frequency. Dominating the ex vivo response were HLA-C-restricted CMV-specific TCR beta clonotypes.

V gene TRBV12-3 or TRBV12-4 combines with J gene TRBJ1-6, with D possibly matching TRBD1 (5 bases). The source of this sequence is a human donor in good health (CMV status not recorded). Some clones in this sample may be carry-over from other donors' samples. The starting material was cultured PBMCs, obtained from culture after CMV antigen stimulation. As DNA, the CDR3 is TGTGCCAGCAGTCCCGGGACGGGAGATTCACCCCTCCACTTT. Protein product: CASSPGTGDSPLHF.